This T cell receptor beta chain was documented in a study of immune cell composition in non-small cell lung cancer. Overall study: Lung adenocarcinoma or squamous carcinoma made up most tumours.

Normal lung was taken at the farthest possible site, at least 3 cm from tumour. Genomic DNA came from frozen unsorted single-cell suspensions. Sequencing used immunoSEQ multiplex PCR; TCRdb keeps in-frame clones, though not all of them. The table lists around 6,400 clones, roughly three quarters of them singletons. CDR3 size: 12 residues. V was pared by 5 bases and J by 2 bases, with 7 bases between. Germline lookup yields CDR1 LNHDA and CDR2 SQIVND (reference sequence). This clone showed up just a few times. The source of this sequence is a human donor with non-small cell lung cancer. V and J are TRBV19 and TRBJ2-7; no definite D call. Sequencing input: non-adjacent lung tissue. CDR3 loop: CASSESAYEQYF. CDR3 DNA sequence: TGTGCCAGTAGTGAGTCCGCCTACGAGCAGTACTTC.